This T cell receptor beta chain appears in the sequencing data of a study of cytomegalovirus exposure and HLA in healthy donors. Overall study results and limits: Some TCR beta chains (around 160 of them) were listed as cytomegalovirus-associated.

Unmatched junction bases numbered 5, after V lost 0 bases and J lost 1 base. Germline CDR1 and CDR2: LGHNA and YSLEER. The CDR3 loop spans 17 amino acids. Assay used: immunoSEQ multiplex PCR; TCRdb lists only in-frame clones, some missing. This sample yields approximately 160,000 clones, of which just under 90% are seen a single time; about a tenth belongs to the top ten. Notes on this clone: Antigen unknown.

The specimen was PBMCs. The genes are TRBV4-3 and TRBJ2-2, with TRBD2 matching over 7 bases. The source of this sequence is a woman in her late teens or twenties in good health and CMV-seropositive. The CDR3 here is CASSQDLIAGNTGELFF. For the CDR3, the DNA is TGCGCCAGCAGCCAAGATTTGATAGCGGGGAACACCGGGGAGCTGTTTTTT.